This T cell receptor (beta chain) was sequenced during a study of cytomegalovirus exposure and HLA in healthy donors. Although they were nominally healthy when sampled, donors likely had unrecorded immune exposures. As regards this clone: Its antigen is not identified.

The PCR contained 60 Vbeta and 13 Jbeta primers. Profiled with immunoSEQ multiplex PCR; TCRdb holds only in-frame clones, not every one. The table lists some 150,000 clones, about 70% of them singletons, with almost 4% in the top ten. CDR3 length: 15 residues. Study results and limitations: 87-base-pair reads could not separate some V segments, including TRBV6-2 and TRBV6-3.

Specimen: PBMCs. This clonotype originated in a man aged 18 to 30 in good health and CMV-seronegative. The V and J genes are TRBV21-1 and TRBJ2-7; the table's D gene call, TRBD1, was not cross checked with the DNA. TRBV21-1 is marked as a pseudogene. The CDR3 region is CASSKASGTTYEQYF. For the CDR3, the DNA is TGTGCCAGCAGCAAAGCATCCGGGACAACCTACGAGCAGTACTTC.